This T cell receptor (beta chain) was documented in a study of human T cells and chemical hapten exposure. Study background: Throughout the roughly 22-week study, diphenylcyclopropenone was applied weekly to the patients' scalps. Mostly female patients had alopecia areata, totalis or universalis.

Time point indicated: pre-sensitization, week 0. Treatment noted: therapeutic diphenylcyclopropenone sensitization with weekly scalp DPC. Attachment of unique molecular identifiers to individual cDNA molecules was performed in the library. Via MiXCR, TCRdb re-called the RACE reads, giving one row per CDR3 protein. The data contain 300,000 to 450,000 distinct CDR3 sequences, around 5.5% of them singletons. Findings of the study overall: The number of TCRs over 1 in 1000 frequency stayed unchanged after DPC.

On this clonotype itself: The target antigen is unknown.

The V and J ends lost 0 bases and 2 bases, in that order; junction bases with no gene match: 2. In germline, CDR1 is LGHNT, CDR2 FRNRAP. CDR3 length equals 15 residues. The clonotype was recovered from a woman aged 50 to 60 with alopecia areata. Some clones in this sample may be carry-over from other donors' samples. Specimen: whole blood, collected in connection with sensitization to the hapten diphenylcyclopropenone (DPC). This chain links TRBV12-5 with TRBJ2-5; 8 bases map to TRBD1. Written as DNA, the CDR3 is TGTGCTAGTGGTTTGGTCCGGACAGGGCAAGAGACCCAGTACTTC. Translating gives CASGLVRTGQETQYF.